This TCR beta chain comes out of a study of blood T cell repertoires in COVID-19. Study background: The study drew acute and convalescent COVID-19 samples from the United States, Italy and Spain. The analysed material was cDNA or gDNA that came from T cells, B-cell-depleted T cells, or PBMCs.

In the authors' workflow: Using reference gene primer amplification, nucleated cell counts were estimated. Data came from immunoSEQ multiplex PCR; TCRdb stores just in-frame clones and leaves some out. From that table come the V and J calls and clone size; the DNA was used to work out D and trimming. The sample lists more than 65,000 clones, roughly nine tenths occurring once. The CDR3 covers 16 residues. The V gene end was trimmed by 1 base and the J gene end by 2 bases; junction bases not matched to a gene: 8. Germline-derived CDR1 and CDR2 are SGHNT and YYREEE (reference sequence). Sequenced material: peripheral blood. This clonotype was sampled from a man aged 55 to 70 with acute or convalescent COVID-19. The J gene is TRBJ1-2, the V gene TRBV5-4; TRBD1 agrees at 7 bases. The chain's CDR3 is CASSLKQGKGNYGYTF. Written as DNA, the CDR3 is TGTGCCAGCAGCTTGAAACAGGGGAAGGGGAACTATGGCTACACCTTC.